Listed below are T cell receptor beta chains from one sample, sequenced in a study of tumor-infiltrating lymphocytes in primary liver carcinoma. Using its own MiXCR run on the multiplex PCR reads, TCRdb lists one record per CDR3 protein. This sample has 90,000 to 150,000 distinct CDR3 sequences, with around 62% found just once. Sequenced: liver tumor tissue from sampling region 1. All receptors come from a woman aged 55-75 years with primary liver carcinoma and hepatitis B virus infection. The CDR3 runs from the conserved cysteine through the conserved F or W. The order of the fields is CDR3 protein, CDR3 DNA, J gene, V gene, D gene, clone size. A D gene is named only where the DNA matches it firmly. Only some rows state a clone size, as once, few, many or a class for expanded clones.

CATSQTRGNTIYF	TGCGCCACCAGCCAGACCAGAGGAAACACCATATATTTT	TRBJ1-3	TRBV4-1	NA	NA
CASSPRGSISHEQYF	TGTGCCAGCAGCCCACGGGGATCCATTTCCCACGAGCAGTACTTC	TRBJ2-7	TRBV12-3/TRBV12-4	NA	many
CASSGISGNTIYF	TGCGCCAGCAGCGGCATCTCTGGAAACACCATATATTTT	TRBJ1-3	TRBV4-1	NA	many
CDSSVGPSSGANVLTF	TGTGACAGCAGTGTTGGCCCAAGCTCTGGGGCCAACGTCCTGACTTTC	TRBJ2-6	TRBV28	NA	few
CASSPQPPGLAGYKQFF	TGTGCCAGCAGCCCCCAACCGCCGGGACTAGCGGGCTACAAGCAGTTCTTC	TRBJ2-1	TRBV11-3	TRBD2	NA
CASRLQGGHYEQYF	TGCGCCAGCAGACTGCAGGGGGGCCACTACGAGCAGTACTTC	TRBJ2-7	TRBV5-1	NA	few
CASRKAGTGIYEQFF	TGTGCCAGCAGGAAAGCCGGGACAGGGATATATGAGCAGTTCTTC	TRBJ2-1	TRBV28	TRBD1	few
CATRKTYKQYF	TGTGCCACCCGGAAGACCTACAAGCAGTACTTC	TRBJ2-7	TRBV6-1	NA	NA
CASSQEYGQAYGYTF	TGTGCCAGCAGCCAAGAGTATGGACAGGCCTATGGCTACACCTTC	TRBJ1-2	TRBV4-2	TRBD1	many
CAIRKPGLAELYEQCF	TGTGCCATCAGGAAACCGGGGCTAGCGGAGCTCTACGAGCAGTGCTTC	TRBJ2-7	TRBV11-2	TRBD2	NA
CASSLLSTSNEQFF	TGTGCCAGCAGTTTACTCTCGACTTCCAATGAGCAGTTCTTC	TRBJ2-1	TRBV28	NA	few
CASSGGQGRRSSYNEQFF	TGTGCCAGCAGTGGGGGACAGGGCCGAAGGAGCTCCTACAATGAGCAGTTCTTC	TRBJ2-1	TRBV2	TRBD1	NA
CASSPGALGHETQYF	TGTGCCAGCAGTCCCGGGGCCTTGGGGCATGAGACCCAATACTTC	TRBJ2-5	TRBV6-5	NA	NA
CASSPTYGYTF	TGTGCCAGCAGTCCAACATATGGCTACACCTTC	TRBJ1-2	TRBV28	NA	NA
CASSHQRRMNTEAFF	TGTGCCAGCAGCCACCAGCGACGGATGAACACTGAAGCTTTCTTT	TRBJ1-1	TRBV14	NA	few
CSVEFGTGGNGYTF	TGCAGCGTTGAGTTCGGGACAGGGGGGAATGGCTACACCTTC	TRBJ1-2	TRBV29-1	TRBD1	many
CAGSYVGQGHNEQFF	TGTGCCGGCAGTTACGTGGGACAGGGACACAATGAGCAGTTCTTC	TRBJ2-1	TRBV6-6	TRBD1	few
CASSYTRGPQETQYF	TGTGCCAGCAGTTACACCAGGGGACCCCAAGAGACCCAGTACTTC	TRBJ2-5	TRBV6-5	NA	many
CASSLGLANNEQLF	TGTGCCAGCAGCCTCGGACTAGCTAACAATGAGCAACTCTTC	TRBJ2-1	TRBV11-2	TRBD2	NA
CASTPRGASYEQYF	TGTGCCAGCACTCCCCGGGGGGCATCCTACGAGCAGTACTTC	TRBJ2-7	TRBV6-1	NA	many
CASSPKTSGSSLEQFF	TGTGCCAGCTCCCCCAAGACTAGCGGGAGTTCTTTGGAGCAGTTCTTC	TRBJ2-1	TRBV11-1	TRBD2	NA
CANSELGLAADMQYF	TGTGCCAACAGTGAATTAGGGCTAGCGGCAGATATGCAGTATTTT	TRBJ2-3	TRBV25-1	TRBD2	NA
CASKSLEGSGANVLTF	TGCGCCAGCAAAAGTTTGGAGGGCTCTGGGGCCAACGTCCTGACTTTC	TRBJ2-6	TRBV5-1	NA	NA